These 19 T cell receptor beta chains were all obtained from the same sample, sequenced in a study of T cells after yellow fever vaccination (dated by TCRdb to the late 2010s). The library relied on 5' RACE. Sequencing took place on an Illumina HiSeq 2500. TCRdb's own reprocessing of the public reads used fastp at Q25 and MiXCR and kept productive beta chains. Duplicate CDR3 protein sequences are folded into a single record with the most common DNA and genes. The sample includes roughly 240,000 distinct CDR3 sequences, with 6.7% observed a single time. Clones ranked in the top ten supply roughly 1% of the sample. The meaning of the sample's treatment or condition label: live attenuated yellow fever vaccine strain. Material: CD4+ T cells sorted from PBMCs, obtained on the day of the yellow fever booster vaccination. These receptors came from a young man who received the YFV17D yellow fever vaccine.

This clonotype was seen many times. The chain is built from TRBV6-2 or TRBV6-3 and TRBJ2-1; TRBD1 aligns across 9 bases. The V segment lost 2 bases and the J segment 3 bases; nucleotides outside the gene matches: 20. CDR1 and CDR2 (germline): MNHEY, SVGEGT. CDR3 length equals 21 residues. The CDR3 bases are TGTGCCAGCAGTTACGGGCCGGACAGGGGCGTCCTGCGGAATTACTACAATGAGCAGTTCTTC. Translated: CASSYGPDRGVLRNYYNEQFF.

This clonotype has a handful of counts. The chain employs TRBV5-1 and TRBJ2-7; perhaps TRBD2 as D (5 bases). Trimming shortened V by 3 bases and J by 1 base, and 14 bases separated the two germline ends. This CDR3 has 15 residues. Germline lookup yields CDR1 SGHRS and CDR2 YFSETQ. The CDR3 loop is CASSYYGEQSYEQYF. In DNA, the CDR3 is TGCGCCAGCAGCTATTACGGGGAGCAATCCTACGAGCAGTACTTC.

This clonotype has just a few counts. This sequence joins TRBV9 and TRBJ1-1, with no clear D. The CDR3 has 16 amino acids. CDR1 SGDLS and CDR2 YYNGEE come from the germline V gene. Trimming stripped 0 bases from V and 3 bases from J, with 15 bases between. CDR3 sequence: CASSVEPVRFDTEAFF. CDR3 bases: TGTGCCAGCAGCGTAGAGCCAGTAAGATTTGACACTGAAGCTTTCTTT.

This clonotype was observed a few times. The rearrangement uses TRBV2 and TRBJ1-1; no clear D. The CDR3 has 12 residues. Germline V gene data show CDR1 as SNHLY and CDR2 as FYNNEI. Trimming left V 10 bases short and J 7 bases short, with 16 bases between. The CDR3 bases are TGTGCCACCCGGTCAGACGTTGGTGAAGCTTTCTTT. This sequence encodes CATRSDVGEAFF.

This clonotype was recorded at least ten times. The genes are TRBV15 and TRBJ2-7; 9 bases map to TRBD1. Trimming at V came to 5 bases and at J to 5 bases, leaving 10 bases not matched to a gene. Germline CDR1 is LNHNV and CDR2 is YYDKDF (reference sequence). CDR3 size: 15 residues. CDR3 residues: CATSQPGQGNHEQYF. As DNA, the CDR3 is TGTGCCACCAGCCAACCAGGACAGGGGAACCACGAGCAGTACTTC.

About this clonotype: Possible read error: a much larger clone is one base away. The rearrangement joins TRBV2 to TRBJ2-5, with D possibly matching TRBD1 (5 bases). V lost 4 bases and J lost 5, with 17 bases in between. The germline V gene has CDR1 SNHLY and CDR2 FYNNEI. The CDR3 is 15 amino acids. The CDR3 DNA sequence: TGTGCCAGCAGTGGAGTAGGGGTGACACTCGAGACCCAGTACTTC. Encoded protein: CASSGVGVTLETQYF.

This clonotype was seen repeatedly, ten times or more. J is TRBJ2-5 and V is TRBV15; TRBD2 is a possible D gene (7 bases). Trimming removed 1 base from V and 2 bases from J, with 11 bases in between. The CDR3 covers 15 residues. Germline V lookup: CDR1 LNHNV, CDR2 YYDKDF (reference sequence). CDR3 region: CATSRGGGQQETQYF. The CDR3 region has the DNA TGTGCCACCAGCAGAGGGGGGGGGCAGCAAGAGACCCAGTACTTC.

This clonotype was picked up a small number of times. The chain combines TRBV7-6 with TRBJ2-1, with TRBD1 identical over 9 bases. CDR3 length: 16 amino acids. Germline-derived CDR1 and CDR2 are SGHVS and FNYEAQ. The trim removed 5 bases at V and 1 base at J, leaving 6 bases unmatched. The CDR3 DNA reads as TGTGCCAGCAGCCCGACAGGGGGGGTTTCCTACAATGAGCAGTTCTTC. It is translated as CASSPTGGVSYNEQFF.

This chain joins TRBV5-1 and TRBJ2-5; D unclear. Germline V lookup: CDR1 SGHRS, CDR2 YFSETQ. Deletions cut 4 bases from V and 5 bases from J, with 18 bases between. The CDR3 contains 15 residues. CDR3 protein: CASSNYMGSLETQYF. Written as DNA, the CDR3 is TGCGCCAGCAGCAACTATATGGGGTCCCTCGAGACCCAGTACTTC. Drawing the rest from reference TRBV5-1 and TRBJ2-5, the complete variable domain is KAGVTQTPRYLIKTRGQQVTLSCSPISGHRSVSWYQQTPGQGLQFLFEYFSETQRNKGNFPGRFSGRQFSNSRSEMNVSTLELGDSALYLCASSNYMGSLETQYFGPGTRLLVL.

The CDR3 loop is CASGGYRTSGYEQYF. The CDR3 nucleotides read TGCGCCAGCGGGGGGTATCGGACTAGCGGCTACGAGCAGTACTTC. This chain joins TRBV5-1 and TRBJ2-7; TRBD2 agrees at 10 bases. This CDR3 is 15 amino acids long. The J segment lost 3 bases and the V segment lost 7 bases, leaving 10 bases of the junction unmatched. Germline assignment: CDR1 SGHRS and CDR2 YFSETQ.

The table lists this clonotype with many counts. The V gene is TRBV29-1, the J gene TRBJ2-4; D uncertain. Trimming shortened V by 4 bases and J by 0 bases, and 10 bases separated the two germline ends. CDR1 is SQVTM and CDR2 is ANQGSEA in the germline V gene. This CDR3 contains 14 residues. The CDR3 loop is CSVAETLAKNIQYF. Here the CDR3 DNA reads TGCAGCGTTGCCGAGACACTAGCCAAAAACATTCAGTACTTC.

This clonotype occurred a few times. The chain is built from TRBV30 and TRBJ2-2; 8 bases match TRBD1. V lost 5 bases to trimming and J lost 1 base; unmatched junction nucleotides: 0. Germline V gene data show CDR1 as GTSNPN and CDR2 as SVGIG (reference sequence). The CDR3 consists of 13 residues. The CDR3 reads CAWGTGNTGELFF. The CDR3, as DNA: TGTGCCTGGGGGACAGGGAACACCGGGGAGCTGTTTTTT.

At least ten counts were recorded for this clonotype. The V call is TRBV10-3, the J call TRBJ2-7; 14 positions match TRBD2. Looked up from germline, CDR1 is ENHRY and CDR2 is SYGVKD. The V and J ends lost 10 bases and 2 bases, in that order; junction bases with no gene match: 10. The CDR3 extends over 16 amino acids. CDR3: CATTAGLAGGTYEQYF. As DNA, the CDR3 is TGTGCCACTACCGCAGGACTAGCGGGAGGTACCTACGAGCAGTACTTC.

The V gene is TRBV9, the J gene TRBJ2-1; 7 nucleotides align to TRBD1. Germline CDR1 reads SGDLS; CDR2 reads YYNGEE. With V trimmed by 4 bases and J by 0 bases, 10 bases remained unmatched. There are 17 residues in the CDR3. The chain's CDR3 is CASSPEGAASSYNEQFF. The CDR3 coding sequence is TGTGCCAGCAGCCCAGAGGGGGCAGCCAGCTCCTACAATGAGCAGTTCTTC.

As concerns this clonotype: An end of the junction does not agree with germline; a read error may underlie this. V usage is TRBV6-1 and J usage is TRBJ2-5; TRBD2 might be the D (6 bases). This CDR3 contains 16 residues. Germline V gene lookup returns CDR1 MNHNS and CDR2 SASEGT. DNA for the CDR3: TGTGGCAGCAGGAGCGTGGGGTCGGGAGCCCGAGAGACCCAGTACTTC. This encodes CGSRSVGSGARETQYF.

This clonotype was counted only a few times. The rearrangement links TRBV5-3 to TRBJ2-2, with TRBD1 matching over 8 bases. TRBV5-3 is flagged as an ORF with uncertain function. V shed 8 bases, J shed 7 bases, and the junction held 16 bases outside the gene matches. There are 16 residues in the CDR3. CDR3 DNA sequence: TGTGCCAGTTCGCTCCCGACTACAGGGACAGGCGGGGAGCTGTTTTTT. This codes for CASSLPTTGTGGELFF.

The sample holds many counts of this clonotype. The chain combines TRBV18 with TRBJ1-5, with D perhaps matching TRBD1 (6 bases). CDR1 is KGHSH and CDR2 is LQKENI in the germline V gene. With 8 bases removed from V and 5 bases from J, the gap between germline ends came to 19 bases. The CDR3 length is 15 residues. The chain's CDR3 is CASPTGDTFYQPQHF. The CDR3 nucleotides read TGTGCCAGCCCGACGGGGGACACGTTTTATCAGCCCCAGCATTTT.

This clonotype was seen at least ten times. The chain employs TRBV27 and TRBJ1-5; D call uncertain. CDR1 MNHEY and CDR2 SMNVEV come from the germline V gene (reference sequence). The CDR3 is 14 residues long. V was pared by 3 bases and J by 0 bases, with 6 bases between. In DNA, the CDR3 is TGTGCCAGCAGTTTTTTGGATAGCAATCAGCCCCAGCATTTT. It yields the protein CASSFLDSNQPQHF.

This clonotype was seen a handful of times. The chain links TRBV7-2 to TRBJ2-6; TRBD1 matches at 7 bases. Germline CDR1 is SGHTA and CDR2 is FQGNSA. This CDR3 is 15 amino acids long. Losses at the gene ends were 5 bases for V and 0 bases for J; bases not matched to a gene: 1. This CDR3 reads CASSRDSSGANVLTF. CDR3 nucleotides: TGTGCCAGCAGCCGGGACAGCTCTGGGGCCAACGTCCTGACTTTC.